This T cell receptor beta chain was observed in a study of neurological immune-mediated disorders. General study results and limits: There were no CDR3 amino acid sequences shared by expanded clones across subjects, a result suggesting private repertoires in all groups.

This clonotype was picked up many times. The target antigen is unknown. Where libraries were unsorted, they were derived from 2 million PBMCs stored at -80 degrees C. 5'RACE with 10-nucleotide random UMIs generated the cDNA. Over 170 million TCR-beta sequences from 15-18 subjects came out of each sequencing run. MiXCR was run by TCRdb on the 5' RACE reads, yielding one entry per CDR3 protein. Of tens of thousands of distinct CDR3 sequences detected, 13% to 15% appear once; the ten largest clones hold more than 6%. The CDR3 extends over 14 amino acids. V dropped 6 bases and J dropped 4; count of bases not matched to a gene: 5.

This chain connects TRBV12-3 or TRBV12-4 to TRBJ2-3; 9 bases are a match to TRBD2. The sequencing sample was made of PBMCs. The source of this sequence is a woman aged 45-59 years in good health. The CDR3 nucleotides are TGTGCCAGCAGAAAGGCGGGGGGGCCAGATACGCAGTATTTT. As protein: CASRKAGGPDTQYF.